Presented here are 17 T cell receptor beta chains from one specimen sequenced in a study of blood T cell repertoires in COVID-19. Sequencing used immunoSEQ multiplex PCR; TCRdb keeps in-frame clones, though not all of them. The table has around 200,000 clones, roughly 80% seen once; the top ten hold under 11%. Material for sequencing was peripheral blood. All receptors come from a woman of 80 years or more with acute or convalescent COVID-19.

Of note for this clone: Different DNA sequences within this sample yield the same CDR3. CDR3 sequence (DNA): TGTGCCAGCAGCAGTCTAGCGGGAGGGTACAATGAGCAGTTCTTC. Translating it yields CASSSLAGGYNEQFF. The chain recombines TRBV7-8 with TRBJ2-1, with 12 bases matching TRBD2. Germline CDR1 is SGHVS and CDR2 is FQNEAQ. Trimming at V came to 5 bases and at J to 4 bases, leaving 3 bases not matched to a gene. There are 15 residues in the CDR3.

The CDR3 loop reads CASSRGLAASYEQYF. The CDR3 bases are TGTGCCAGCAGTCGGGGGCTAGCGGCTTCCTACGAGCAGTACTTC. The chain couples TRBV18 to TRBJ2-7, with D possibly being TRBD2 (7 bases). The V gene's germline CDR1 is KGHSH and CDR2 LQKENI. Between the trimmed V and J ends, which lost 8 bases and 1 base, there was a span of 18 bases. The CDR3 runs to 15 residues. Together with reference TRBV18 and TRBJ2-7, the CDR3 gives the full variable domain: NAGVMQNPRHLVRRRGQEARLRCSPMKGHSHVYWYRQLPEEGLKFMVYLQKENIIDESGMPKERFSAEFPKEGPSILRIQQVVRGDSAAYFCASSRGLAASYEQYFGPGTRLTVT.

V gene TRBV7-9 combines with J gene TRBJ1-6; 8 bases line up with TRBD1. The junction had 3 bases not matched to a gene; V was cut back by 6 bases and J by 5 bases. Germline V gene lookup returns CDR1 SEHNR and CDR2 FQNEAQ (reference sequence). The length of the CDR3 is 14 residues. The CDR3 nucleotides are TGTGCCAGCAGGGACAGGGTTGATAATTCACCCCTCCACTTT. This encodes CASRDRVDNSPLHF.

This clone occurred once. This chain uses TRBV9 with TRBJ2-1; 8 bases map to TRBD2. Unmatched junction bases numbered 8, after V lost 4 bases and J lost 2 bases. Germline-derived CDR1 and CDR2 are SGDLS and YYNGEE. The CDR3 is 16 amino acids. This chain's CDR3 is CASSLRTSGAYNEQFF. CDR3 coding DNA: TGTGCCAGCAGCCTTCGTACTAGCGGTGCCTACAATGAGCAGTTCTTC. Full variable domain (missing parts from reference TRBV9 and TRBJ2-1): DSGVTQTPKHLITATGQRVTLRCSPRSGDLSVYWYQQSLDQGLQFLIQYYNGEERAKGNILERFSAQQFPDLHSELNLSSLELGDSALYFCASSLRTSGAYNEQFFGPGTRLTVL.

This rearrangement joins TRBV2 to TRBJ2-2; tentative D call: TRBD1 (5 bases). This CDR3 has 16 residues. Germline CDR1 SNHLY, CDR2 FYNNEI. Between the trimmed V and J ends, which lost 2 bases and 0 bases, there was a span of 10 bases. The CDR3 bases are TGTGCCAGCAGTGAACGGACAAGCTCGAACACCGGGGAGCTGTTTTTT. Translation gives CASSERTSSNTGELFF. The full variable domain, with the rest looked up from reference TRBV2 and TRBJ2-2, is EPEVTQTPSHQVTQMGQEVILRCVPISNHLYFYWYRQILGQKVEFLVSFYNNEISEKSEIFDDQFSVERPDGSNFTLKIRSTKLEDSAMYFCASSERTSSNTGELFFGEGSRLTVL.

This clone occurred a few times. This chain links TRBV6-5 with TRBJ2-7; 8 bases fit TRBD1. Germline assignment: CDR1 MNHEY and CDR2 SVGAGI. V lost 2 bases, J lost 0 bases, and 6 bases stayed unmatched. This CDR3 region has 16 residues. CDR3 sequence (DNA): TGTGCCAGCAGTTACGGGACAGGACCCGCCTCCTACGAGCAGTACTTC. The encoded protein is CASSYGTGPASYEQYF.

The J gene is TRBJ1-4, the V gene TRBV6-6, with a weak D call TRBD1 (6 bases). The CDR3 has 12 residues. Germline CDR1 and CDR2: MNHNY and SVGAGI (reference sequence). Trimming left V 5 bases short and J 15 bases short, with 16 bases between. CDR3 DNA: TGTGCCAGCAGTACAAGCCAGGGGAAGGTGTTTTTT. Encoded protein: CASSTSQGKVFF.

The V call is TRBV6-5, the J call TRBJ1-4, with D unresolved. The CDR3 has 16 residues. Trimming took 2 bases from V and 0 from J, leaving 10 bases between them. From germline, CDR1 is MNHEY and CDR2 SVGAGI. The CDR3 reads CASSYGRSTTNEKLFF. DNA of the CDR3: TGTGCCAGCAGTTACGGCCGGAGTACAACTAATGAAAAACTGTTTTTT.

CDR3 amino acids: CASSIDLGGTQYF. CDR3 in DNA: TGTGCCAGTAGTATAGATCTAGGGGGGACCCAGTACTTC. V gene TRBV19 combines with J gene TRBJ2-5; D is possibly TRBD1 (6 bases). Germline CDR1 and CDR2: LNHDA and SQIVND (reference sequence). V was cut by 0 bases and J by 7 bases, with 9 bases left in between. This CDR3 has 13 amino acids.

This clone was seen a handful of times. The V call is TRBV3-1 (or the pseudogene TRBV3-2), the J call TRBJ1-4; unclear D gene. Looked up from germline, CDR1 is LGHDT and CDR2 is YNNKEL (reference sequence). V lost 0 bases and J lost 4, with 6 bases in between. The CDR3 covers 14 residues. CDR3 sequence reads: CASSQDPVNEKLFF. The CDR3, as DNA: TGTGCCAGCAGCCAAGATCCGGTTAATGAAAAACTGTTTTTT.

The chain has TRBV5-4 and TRBJ2-2, with 7 bases lining up with TRBD2. V lost 0 bases to trimming and J lost 1 base; unmatched junction nucleotides: 6. From germline, CDR1 is SGHNT and CDR2 YYREEE (reference sequence). The CDR3 is 17 residues long. The CDR3 protein is CASSLGGLAVNTGELFF. DNA of the CDR3: TGTGCCAGCAGCTTGGGCGGTCTAGCGGTGAACACCGGGGAGCTGTTTTTT.

V is TRBV3-1 (or the pseudogene TRBV3-2) and J is TRBJ2-1, with 11 positions matching TRBD2. V lost 4 bases, J lost 3 bases, and 2 bases stayed unmatched. In germline, CDR1 is LGHDT, CDR2 YNNKEL (reference sequence). CDR3 size: 15 residues. CDR3 loop: CASSPGLADYNEQFF. CDR3 bases: TGTGCCAGCAGCCCGGGACTAGCGGACTACAATGAGCAGTTCTTC.

The genes are TRBV10-3 and TRBJ2-1; D gene ambiguous. Deletions cut 2 bases from V and 5 bases from J, with 7 bases between. The CDR3 contains 13 residues. Per the germline V gene, CDR1 is ENHRY and CDR2 is SYGVKD. The CDR3 loop reads CAISETQNNEQFF. CDR3 in DNA: TGTGCCATCAGTGAGACGCAGAACAATGAGCAGTTCTTC.

The chain recombines TRBV9 with TRBJ1-5, with 8 bases fitting TRBD1. Germline V CDR1 and CDR2: SGDLS, YYNGEE. This CDR3 is 15 amino acids long. The J segment lost 6 bases and the V segment lost 4 bases, leaving 9 bases of the junction unmatched. CDR3 residues: CASSPDQGAAQPQHF. Written as DNA, the CDR3 is TGTGCCAGCAGCCCGGATCAGGGGGCGGCTCAGCCCCAGCATTTT.

This rearrangement joins TRBV3-1 (or the pseudogene TRBV3-2) to TRBJ2-5, with 8 bases matching TRBD2. Germline V gene sequence: CDR1 LGHDT, CDR2 YNNKEL (reference sequence). V gave up 1 base and J gave up 2 bases; unmatched junction bases: 3. The length of the CDR3 is 15 residues. This CDR3 is CASSQGLAGQETQYF. The CDR3 nucleotides read TGTGCCAGCAGCCAAGGGCTAGCGGGTCAAGAGACCCAGTACTTC.

The chain combines TRBV6-5 with TRBJ2-3; D not resolved. CDR1 MNHEY and CDR2 SVGAGI come from the germline V gene. The CDR3 length is 15 residues. Trimming pared 6 bases from V and 0 bases from J, leaving 13 bases between. CDR3 DNA sequence: TGTGCCAGCAGCCTTGCGCGCGCTAGCACAGATACGCAGTATTTT. Residues: CASSLARASTDTQYF.

The chain joins TRBV30 to TRBJ1-4; D possibly corresponds to TRBD1 (5 bases). Germline lookup yields CDR1 GTSNPN and CDR2 SVGIG (reference sequence). Trimming took 2 bases from V and 7 from J, leaving 11 bases between them. The CDR3 is 13 amino acids. CDR3 nucleotides: TGTGCCTGGAGTCGTCAGGGAAGTGAAAAACTGTTTTTT. Its protein product is CAWSRQGSEKLFF.